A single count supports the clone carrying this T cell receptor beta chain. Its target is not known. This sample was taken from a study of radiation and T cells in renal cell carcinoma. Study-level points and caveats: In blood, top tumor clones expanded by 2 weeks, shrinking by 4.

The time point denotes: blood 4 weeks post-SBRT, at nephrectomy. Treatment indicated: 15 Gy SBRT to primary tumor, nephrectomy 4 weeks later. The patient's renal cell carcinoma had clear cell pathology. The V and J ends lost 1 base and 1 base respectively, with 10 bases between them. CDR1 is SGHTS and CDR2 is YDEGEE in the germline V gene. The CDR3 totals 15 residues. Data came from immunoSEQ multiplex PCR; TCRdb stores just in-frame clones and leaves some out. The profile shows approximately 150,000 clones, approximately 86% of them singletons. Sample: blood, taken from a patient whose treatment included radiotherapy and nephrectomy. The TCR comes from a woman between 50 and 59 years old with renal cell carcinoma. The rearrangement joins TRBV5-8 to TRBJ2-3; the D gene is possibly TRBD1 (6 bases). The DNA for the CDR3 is TGTGCCAGCAGCTTGATGCCAGGGGGCACAGATACGCAGTATTTT. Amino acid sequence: CASSLMPGGTDTQYF.